This TCR beta chain is drawn from a study of blood T cell repertoires in COVID-19. Authors' methods: Amplification of reference gene primers was used by the study to estimate nucleated cell counts. Sequencing used immunoSEQ multiplex PCR; TCRdb keeps in-frame clones, though not all of them. Clonal size and the V and J genes are those of that table, whereas D and trimming came from the DNA. The top ten clones hold around 4.8% of a sample with fewer than 250,000 clones, roughly 91% of them seen once. J lost 6 bases, V lost 7 bases, and 8 bases had no gene match. Germline CDR1 is MGHRA and CDR2 is YSYEKL. This CDR3 spans 14 amino acids.

The sample consisted of peripheral blood. This clonotype originated in a human donor in a cohort sampled during active COVID-19. The chain carries TRBV4-1 and TRBJ2-2; 7 bases align to TRBD1. The CDR3 is CASNSRGRAGELFF. Written as DNA, the CDR3 is TGCGCCAGCAACAGTAGGGGGCGGGCCGGGGAGCTGTTTTTT.